The TCR beta chain under discussion was sequenced for a study of monozygotic twins with cystic fibrosis. Study conclusions and caveats: In this small cohort, shared CDR3 numbers showed no association with age, concordance or disease severity.

This CDR3 has 14 amino acids. Germline CDR1 and CDR2: SGDLS and YYNGEE. The V end lost 3 bases, the J end lost 0 bases, and 10 bases lay between the germline ends. TCRdb keeps only in-frame clones here, not all; method: immunoSEQ multiplex PCR. The table includes approximately 32,000 clones, 95% to 98% detected once. Of note for this clone: Antigen unknown.

The sample consisted of blood. This chain uses TRBV9 with TRBJ2-7; D perhaps matches TRBD1 (5 bases). This clonotype originated in a girl under 10 years old with cystic fibrosis. In nucleotides, the CDR3 is TGTGCCAGCAGCGAGGGGAAAAGCTCCTACGAGCAGTACTTC. It is translated as CASSEGKSSYEQYF.